Presented here are 22 T cell receptor beta chains from one specimen sequenced in a study of blood T cells in healthy people across ages. Combining a sample-barcoded 5' primer with a J-beta primer mix, a second PCR ran for about 7 to 11 cycles. TCRdb re-called the 5' RACE reads through MiXCR, storing one row per CDR3 protein. The repertoire includes about 1.4 million distinct CDR3 sequences, approximately 59% of them detected once, and roughly 6.3% sits in the top ten. Sequenced input: blood. These receptors were taken from a man younger than 30 in good health.

Points on this clonotype: A much more abundant neighbour one base away suggests this may be a read error. The CDR3 DNA reads TGTGCCAGCAGCCAAGGCGGGTACAATGAGCAGTACTTC. Its translation: CASSQGGYNEQYF. The chain links TRBV14 to TRBJ2-5; possibly TRBD2 for D (5 bases). The germline V and J ends were trimmed by 1 base and 11 bases, with 14 bases remaining between them. Germline values: CDR1 SGHDN, CDR2 FVKESK. The CDR3 has 13 amino acids. Full variable domain (outside the CDR3, taken from reference TRBV14 and TRBJ2-5): EAGVTQFPSHSVIEKGQTVTLRCDPISGHDNLYWYRRVMGKEIKFLLHFVKESKQDESGMPNNRFLAERTGGTYSTLKVQPAELEDSGVYFCASSQGGYNEQYFGPGTRLLVL.

The gene calls are TRBV9 and TRBJ2-1; 9 nucleotides match TRBD2. The CDR3 sequence is 15 residues long. CDR1 is SGDLS, CDR2 YYNGEE, per germline. V shed 5 bases and J 8 bases; nucleotides not matched to a gene: 11. The CDR3 sequence: CASREGSGSMDEQFF. The CDR3 DNA reads TGTGCCAGCAGAGAGGGTAGCGGGAGTATGGATGAGCAGTTCTTC.

Remarks on this clonotype: A clone one base away is much larger, so this may be a read error. The CDR3 DNA reads TGTGCCAGCAGTACCCAAACAGATACGCAGTATTTT. It specifies CASSTQTDTQYF. The chain combines TRBV11-2 with TRBJ2-3; no definite D call. The length of the CDR3 is 12 residues. Trimming stripped 6 bases from V and 3 bases from J, with 7 bases between. CDR1 and CDR2 (germline): SGHAT, FQNNGV.

The V and J genes are TRBV4-2 and TRBJ1-1, with no clear D. CDR1 is LGHNA and CDR2 is YNFKEQ in the germline V gene. CDR3 length: 14 amino acids. The V end lost 2 bases, the J end lost 1 base, and 8 bases lay between the germline ends. CDR3 in amino acids: CASSQIQENTEAFF. CDR3 bases: TGTGCCAGCAGCCAAATCCAGGAGAACACTGAAGCTTTCTTT.

This clonotype was seen a handful of times. This rearrangement joins TRBV21-1 to TRBJ1-3; TRBD1, the table's D call, lacks a check against the DNA. TRBV21-1 is a listed pseudogene. CDR3 length: 16 amino acids. CDR3 residues: CASSKDRPGTGNTIYF. DNA for the CDR3: TGTGCCAGCAGCAAAGACCGACCAGGGACTGGAAACACCATATATTTT.

The CDR3 bases are TGTGCCAGCACCCCTAGCGGGAATCAGGGGAGGGAGCTGTTTTTT. Translating gives CASTPSGNQGRELFF. The rearrangement links TRBV11-2 to TRBJ2-2, with TRBD2 matching 9 bases. This CDR3 has 15 amino acids. CDR1 SGHAT and CDR2 FQNNGV come from the germline V gene. After removal of 7 bases from V and 9 bases from J, the junction contained 12 bases not matched to a gene.

As concerns this clonotype: With a much larger clone just one base away, this may be a read error. The conserved final phenylalanine or tryptophan is absent from the CDR3, which likely points to a read error. CDR3 in DNA: TGTGCCATCAGAATTGCTGGCCGGGAACGCACAGATACGCAGTATTCT. Protein: CAIRIAGRERTDTQYS. The V call is TRBV10-3, the J call TRBJ2-3, with a weak D call TRBD2 (5 bases). Deletions cut 6 bases from V and 1 base from J, with 17 bases between. Germline CDR1 ENHRY, CDR2 SYGVKD. CDR3 size: 16 residues.

The CDR3: CASSAVAYEQFF. For the CDR3, the DNA is TGTGCCAGCAGTGCGGTGGCCTATGAGCAGTTCTTC. The chain uses TRBV6-1 and TRBJ2-1, with D unresolved. The CDR3 is 12 amino acids. The V and J ends lost 4 bases and 8 bases respectively, with 9 bases between them. From germline, CDR1 is MNHNS and CDR2 SASEGT.

This clonotype was observed a few times. This chain links TRBV2 with TRBJ2-7; TRBD1 matches 10 bases. Germline V gene data show CDR1 as SNHLY and CDR2 as FYNNEI. V was clipped by 6 bases and J by 2 bases; unmatched bases: 13. The CDR3 sequence is 17 residues long. The CDR3 spells CASRERGFGTGAYEQYF. The CDR3 bases are TGTGCCAGCAGGGAGAGGGGTTTCGGGACAGGGGCCTACGAGCAGTACTTC.

The genes are TRBV7-2 and TRBJ2-1, with D unclear. This CDR3 has 13 amino acids. Deletions cut 5 bases from V and 7 bases from J, with 12 bases between. The V gene's germline CDR1 is SGHTA and CDR2 FQGNSA. CDR3 residues: CASSQGVSNEQFF. The DNA of the CDR3 is TGTGCCAGCAGCCAAGGCGTTTCGAATGAGCAGTTCTTC.

This clonotype was detected a few times. The chain employs TRBV4-3 and TRBJ2-7; maybe TRBD2 (5 bases). V was trimmed by 0 bases and J by 5 bases, leaving 8 bases between them. Germline V CDR1 and CDR2: LGHNA, YSLEER. CDR3 length: 13 amino acids. CDR3 in DNA: TGCGCCAGCAGCCAAGATGCCGGGGACGAGCAGTACTTC. Translated: CASSQDAGDEQYF.

Regarding this clonotype: One end of the junction fails to match germline, which may point to a read error. The gene calls are TRBV7-2 and TRBJ2-5; D not resolved. Germline V gives CDR1 SGHTA, CDR2 FQGNSA. The CDR3 covers 14 residues. The CDR3 sequence: CASTLRRRQETQYF. DNA of the CDR3: TGTGCCAGCACCTTACGCAGACGCCAAGAGACCCAGTACTTC.

This clonotype was counted once. The chain employs TRBV6-2 or TRBV6-3 and TRBJ2-1; D gene ambiguous. This CDR3 has 13 amino acids. The germline V gene has CDR1 MNHEY and CDR2 SVGEGT. Trimming removed 5 bases at V and 15 bases at J, with 20 bases between. CDR3 protein: CASSNGPLGLGFF. CDR3 coding DNA: TGTGCCAGCAGTAACGGGCCCTTAGGGTTAGGGTTCTTC.

With respect to this clonotype: One junction end does not reproduce the germline sequence, and a read error may be involved. V gene TRBV5-1 combines with J gene TRBJ2-1; TRBD1 is a possible D gene (7 bases). Germline CDR1 reads SGHRS; CDR2 reads YFSETQ. CDR3 length: 17 amino acids. The DNA of the CDR3 is TGCGCCAGCAGCTCAACCCACGGGACTGGAGGGGGCAATGGGCAGTTCTTC. Amino acid sequence: CASSSTHGTGGGNGQFF. Full variable domain (outside the CDR3, taken from reference TRBV5-1 and TRBJ2-1): KAGVTQTPRYLIKTRGQQVTLSCSPISGHRSVSWYQQTPGQGLQFLFEYFSETQRNKGNFPGRFSGRQFSNSRSEMNVSTLELGDSALYLCASSSTHGTGGGNGQFFGPGTRLTVL.

This clonotype was observed a handful of times. The CDR3 protein is CASSQDAPTTLAKNIQYF. CDR3 nucleotide sequence: TGTGCCAGCAGCCAAGATGCTCCCACCACCCTAGCCAAAAACATTCAGTACTTC. This chain links TRBV4-2 with TRBJ2-4; D unresolved. Germline V gene sequence: CDR1 LGHNA, CDR2 YNFKEQ. V was trimmed by 0 bases and J by 0 bases, leaving 15 bases between them. CDR3 length: 18 residues.

This sequence joins TRBV4-1 and TRBJ1-1; D call uncertain. The ends were cut back, 4 bases at V and 6 bases at J, with 15 bases in the middle. The length of the CDR3 is 14 residues. Germline loops: CDR1 MGHRA, CDR2 YSYEKL. In DNA form, the CDR3 reads TGCGCCAGCAGCCCAGATGTGGTTTGGGCTGAAGCTTTCTTT. Residues: CASSPDVVWAEAFF.

This rearrangement joins TRBV11-2 to TRBJ1-3; a weak D match, TRBD1 (5 bases). The CDR3 totals 12 residues. Trimming removed 4 bases at V and 9 bases at J, with 10 bases between. Germline CDR1 and CDR2: SGHAT and FQNNGV. The CDR3 region has the DNA TGTGCCAGCAGCTCCGGGGGTGGCACCATATATTTT. Amino acid sequence: CASSSGGGTIYF.

Turning to this clonotype: A much larger clone differs by one base, so this may be a read error. This sequence joins TRBV7-2 and TRBJ2-4; unclear D gene. Per germline, CDR1 SGHTA and CDR2 FQGNSA. The CDR3 is 11 amino acids. V gave up 2 bases and J gave up 13 bases, with 9 bases separating them. The CDR3 coding sequence is TGTGCCAGCAGCTTATTCTACAAGCAGTACTTC. This gives the protein CASSLFYKQYF. The whole variable domain, remainder taken from reference TRBV7-2 and TRBJ2-4, is GAGVSQSPSNKVTEKGKDVELRCDPISGHTALYWYRQSLGQGLEFLIYFQGNSAPDKSGLPSDRFSAERTGGSVSTLTIQRTQQEDSAVYLCASSLFYKQYFGAGTRLSVL.

The chain has TRBV3-1 and TRBJ2-3; tentatively, D is TRBD2 (5 bases). The V and J ends lost 5 bases and 11 bases respectively, with 17 bases between them. Germline CDR1 reads LGHDT; CDR2 reads YNNKEL (reference sequence). This CDR3 is built from 13 residues. CDR3 DNA sequence: TGTGCCAGCAGCGTCTCGAGGGCTAAGGGGCAGTATTTT. The encoded protein is CASSVSRAKGQYF.

The rearrangement joins TRBV27 to TRBJ2-5; the match to TRBD2 covers 16 bases. The length of the CDR3 is 16 residues. V was pared by 5 bases and J by 4 bases, with 4 bases of the junction left unmatched. Germline V gives CDR1 MNHEY, CDR2 SMNVEV (reference sequence). The CDR3 bases are TGTGCCAGCAGTATGGGGACTAGCGGGGGGGGAGAGACCCAGTACTTC. Its protein product is CASSMGTSGGGETQYF.

This clonotype has a handful of counts. This chain joins TRBV5-1 and TRBJ2-7; 9 nucleotides agree with TRBD1. Germline CDR1 reads SGHRS; CDR2 reads YFSETQ. V was pared by 4 bases and J by 6 bases, with 5 bases of the junction left unmatched. The CDR3 runs to 13 residues. The CDR3 DNA reads TGCGCCAGCAGCAGGGACAGGGTTGCCGAGCAGTACTTC. Protein sequence: CASSRDRVAEQYF.

CDR3 sequence reads: CATSSYPLLKDRNTEAFF. The DNA of the CDR3 is TGTGCCACCAGCAGCTATCCTCTACTAAAGGACAGGAACACTGAAGCTTTCTTT. The chain combines TRBV15 with TRBJ1-1; D might be TRBD1 (6 bases). Germline V CDR1 and CDR2: LNHNV, YYDKDF (reference sequence). This CDR3 spans 18 amino acids. The germline V and J ends were trimmed by 3 bases and 1 base, with 21 bases remaining between them.